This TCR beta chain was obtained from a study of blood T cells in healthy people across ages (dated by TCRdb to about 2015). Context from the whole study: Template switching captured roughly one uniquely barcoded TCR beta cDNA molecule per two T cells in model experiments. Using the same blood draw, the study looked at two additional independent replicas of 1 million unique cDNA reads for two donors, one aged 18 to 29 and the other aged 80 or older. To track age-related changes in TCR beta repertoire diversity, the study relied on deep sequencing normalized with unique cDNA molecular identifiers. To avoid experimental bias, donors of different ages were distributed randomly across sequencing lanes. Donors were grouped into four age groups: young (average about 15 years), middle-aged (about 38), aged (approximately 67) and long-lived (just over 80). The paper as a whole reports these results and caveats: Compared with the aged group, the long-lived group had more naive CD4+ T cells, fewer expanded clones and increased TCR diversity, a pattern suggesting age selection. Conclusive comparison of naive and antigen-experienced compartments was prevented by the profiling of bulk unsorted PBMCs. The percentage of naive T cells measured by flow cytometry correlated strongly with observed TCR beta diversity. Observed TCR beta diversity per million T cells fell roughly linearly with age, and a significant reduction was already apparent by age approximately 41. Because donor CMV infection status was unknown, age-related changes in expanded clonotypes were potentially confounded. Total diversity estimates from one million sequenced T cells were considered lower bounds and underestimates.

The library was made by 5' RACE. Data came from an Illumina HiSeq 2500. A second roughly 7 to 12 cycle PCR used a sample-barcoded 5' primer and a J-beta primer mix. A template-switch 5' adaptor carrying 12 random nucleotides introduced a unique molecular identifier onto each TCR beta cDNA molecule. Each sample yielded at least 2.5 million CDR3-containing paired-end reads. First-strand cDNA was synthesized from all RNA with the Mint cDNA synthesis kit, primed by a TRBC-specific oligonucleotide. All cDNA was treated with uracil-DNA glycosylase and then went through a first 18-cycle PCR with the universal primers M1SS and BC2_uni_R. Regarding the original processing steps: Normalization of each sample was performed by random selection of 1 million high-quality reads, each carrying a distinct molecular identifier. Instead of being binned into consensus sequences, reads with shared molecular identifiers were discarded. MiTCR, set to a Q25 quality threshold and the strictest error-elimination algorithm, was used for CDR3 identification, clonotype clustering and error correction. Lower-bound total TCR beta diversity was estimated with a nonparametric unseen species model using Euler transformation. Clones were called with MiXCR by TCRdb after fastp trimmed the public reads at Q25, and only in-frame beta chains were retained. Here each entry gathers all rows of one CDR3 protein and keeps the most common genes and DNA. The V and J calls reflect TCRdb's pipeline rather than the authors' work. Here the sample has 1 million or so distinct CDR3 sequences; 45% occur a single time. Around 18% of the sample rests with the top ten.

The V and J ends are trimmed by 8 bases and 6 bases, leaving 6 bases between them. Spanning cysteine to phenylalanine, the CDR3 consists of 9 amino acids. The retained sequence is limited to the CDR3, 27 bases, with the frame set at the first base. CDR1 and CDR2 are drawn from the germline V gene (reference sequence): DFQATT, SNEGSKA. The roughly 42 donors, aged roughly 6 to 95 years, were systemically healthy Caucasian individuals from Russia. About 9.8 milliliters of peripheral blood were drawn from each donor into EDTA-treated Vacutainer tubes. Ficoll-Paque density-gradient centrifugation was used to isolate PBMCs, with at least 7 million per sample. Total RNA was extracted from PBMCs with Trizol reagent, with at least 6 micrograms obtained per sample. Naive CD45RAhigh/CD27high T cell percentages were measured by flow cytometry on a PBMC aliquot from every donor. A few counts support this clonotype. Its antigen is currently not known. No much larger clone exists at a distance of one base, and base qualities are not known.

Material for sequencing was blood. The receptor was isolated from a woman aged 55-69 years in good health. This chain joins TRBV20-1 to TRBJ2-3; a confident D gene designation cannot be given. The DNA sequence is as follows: TGCAGTCGGCGGGATACGCAGTATTTT. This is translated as CSRRDTQYF.